The TCR beta chain described here comes from a study of T cells in Graves' hyperthyroidism and ophthalmopathy. The CDR3 is 16 amino acids. Germline values: CDR1 LGHDT, CDR2 YNNKEL (reference sequence). The V gene lost 0 bases and the J gene lost 3 bases, with 14 bases spanning the gap. With a duration under 2 months, the hyperthyroidism was newly diagnosed in patients aged 18 to 65. This clonotype showed up many times. RNA transcripts gave rise to amplified TCR beta CDR3 regions. HTBI primers were employed in a first-round RT-PCR of the TCR CDR3. TCRdb reprocessed the multiplex PCR reads via MiXCR and lists one record per CDR3 protein. The sample yields more than 550,000 distinct CDR3 sequences, 18% seen once.

This sequence joins TRBV3-1 and TRBJ1-1; a possible D gene is TRBD1 (5 bases). Sequenced: blood. The receptor was derived from a woman aged 50 to 60 with Graves' hyperthyroidism that later progressed to Graves' ophthalmopathy. CDR3 sequence (DNA): TGTGCCAGCAGCCAAGAACCGGGACTCCAGTACACTGAAGCTTTCTTT. Amino acid sequence: CASSQEPGLQYTEAFF.